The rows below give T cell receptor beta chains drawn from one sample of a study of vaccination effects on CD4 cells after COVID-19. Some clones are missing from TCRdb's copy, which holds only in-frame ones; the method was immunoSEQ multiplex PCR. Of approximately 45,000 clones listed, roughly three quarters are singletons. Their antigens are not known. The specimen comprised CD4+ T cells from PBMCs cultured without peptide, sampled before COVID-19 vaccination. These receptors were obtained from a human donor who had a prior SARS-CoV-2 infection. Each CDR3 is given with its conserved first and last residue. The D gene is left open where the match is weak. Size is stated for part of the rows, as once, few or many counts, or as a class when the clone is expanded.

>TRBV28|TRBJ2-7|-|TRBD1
CASSPAGQGGYEQYF
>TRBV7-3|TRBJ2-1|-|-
CASSLGTFRDEQFF
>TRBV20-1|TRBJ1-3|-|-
CSASRGAAGNTIYF
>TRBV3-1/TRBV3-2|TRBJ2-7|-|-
CASSQGAEQYF
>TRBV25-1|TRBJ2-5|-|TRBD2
CASSELGAGDAETQYF
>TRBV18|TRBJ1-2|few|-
CASSPEVSYGYTF
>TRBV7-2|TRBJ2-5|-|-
CASSFSSAQETQYF
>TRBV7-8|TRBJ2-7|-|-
CASSFGGAVDWYEQYF
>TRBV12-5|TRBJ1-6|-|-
CASGLEASSPLHF
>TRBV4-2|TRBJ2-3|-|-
CASSQRPSGEGEDTQYF
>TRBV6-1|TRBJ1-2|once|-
CASSEGGNYGYTF
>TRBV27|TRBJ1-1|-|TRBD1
CASSSSTGAGRAFF
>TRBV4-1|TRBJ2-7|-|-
CASSQDGKGGVGQYF
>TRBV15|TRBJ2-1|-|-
CATSRRQGGEQFF
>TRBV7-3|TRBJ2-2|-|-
CASSPSLGITGELFF
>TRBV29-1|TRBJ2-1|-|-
CSAARAWDTNEQFF
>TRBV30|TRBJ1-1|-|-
CAWSVGFIVKKPEAFF
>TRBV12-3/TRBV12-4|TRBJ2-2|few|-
CASSSQSGELFF
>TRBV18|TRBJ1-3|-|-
CASSPPSAGANTIYF
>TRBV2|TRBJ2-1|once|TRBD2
CASRGTSGNNEQFF
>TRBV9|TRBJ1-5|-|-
CASSSDSNQPQHF
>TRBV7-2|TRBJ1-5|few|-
CASRTTGNQPQHF
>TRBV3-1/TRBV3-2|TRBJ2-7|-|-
CASSQDGPPDEQYF
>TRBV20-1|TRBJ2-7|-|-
CSASQIQGAREQYF
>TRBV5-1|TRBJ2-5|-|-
CASSSGRAVTETQYF
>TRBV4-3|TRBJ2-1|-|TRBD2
CASSQEPTSGWSYNEQFF
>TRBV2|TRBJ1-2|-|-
CASSDQGNGYTF
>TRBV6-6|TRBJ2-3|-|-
CASIDGGGTDTQYF
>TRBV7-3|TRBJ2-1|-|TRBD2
CASSHREGEQFF
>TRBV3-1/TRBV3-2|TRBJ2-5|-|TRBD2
CASSQDVAGAQETQYF
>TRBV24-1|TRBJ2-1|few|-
CATSGAPSYNEQFF
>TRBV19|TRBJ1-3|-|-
CASTPPYSGNTIYF
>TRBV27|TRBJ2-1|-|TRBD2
CASSLAGGSNEQFF
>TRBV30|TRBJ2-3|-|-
CAWSEGGATSDTQYF
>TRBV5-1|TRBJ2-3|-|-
CASSVDTGGTDTQYF
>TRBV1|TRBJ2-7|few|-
CTSSLHRGDEQYF
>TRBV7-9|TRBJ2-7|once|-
CASSSDRTSYEQYF
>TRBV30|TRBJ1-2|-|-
CAWSVYTRPNYGYTF
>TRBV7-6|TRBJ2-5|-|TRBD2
CASSFGPRTSGSWETQYF
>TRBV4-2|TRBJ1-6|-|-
CASSLAGDPLNSPLHF